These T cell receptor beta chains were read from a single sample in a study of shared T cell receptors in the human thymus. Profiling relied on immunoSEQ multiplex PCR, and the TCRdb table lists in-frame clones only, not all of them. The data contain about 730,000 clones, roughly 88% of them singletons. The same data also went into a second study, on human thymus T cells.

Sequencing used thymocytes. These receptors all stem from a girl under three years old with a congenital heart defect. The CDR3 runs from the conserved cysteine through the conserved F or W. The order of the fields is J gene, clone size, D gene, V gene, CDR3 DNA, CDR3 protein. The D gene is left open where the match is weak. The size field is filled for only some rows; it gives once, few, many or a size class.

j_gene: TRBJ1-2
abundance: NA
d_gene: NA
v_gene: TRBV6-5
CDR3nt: TGTGCCAGCAGCCAAACTAACTATGGCTACACCTTC
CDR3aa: CASSQTNYGYTF

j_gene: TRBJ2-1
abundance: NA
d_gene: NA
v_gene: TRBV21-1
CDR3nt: TGTGCCAGCAGCAAGACTAGTAACCCTCAGTTCTTC
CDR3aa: CASSKTSNPQFF

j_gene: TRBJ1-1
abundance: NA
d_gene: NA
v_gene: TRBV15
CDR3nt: TGTGCCACCAGCTTAGAGGGCAGGGGCAAGGAGGACACTGAAGCTTTCTTT
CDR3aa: CATSLEGRGKEDTEAFF

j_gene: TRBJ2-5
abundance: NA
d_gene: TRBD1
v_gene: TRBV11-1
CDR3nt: TGTGCCAGCAGCTCAAAACAGGACAGGGGGCGAGTGACCCAGTACTTC
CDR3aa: CASSSKQDRGRVTQYF

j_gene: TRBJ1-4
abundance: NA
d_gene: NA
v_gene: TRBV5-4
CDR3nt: TGTGCCAGCAGCTCGTCCGCGGGATATGAGGTCGCTAATGAAAAACTGTTTTTT
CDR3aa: CASSSSAGYEVANEKLFF

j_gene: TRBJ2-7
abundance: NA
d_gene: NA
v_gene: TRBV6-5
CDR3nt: TGTGCCAGCAGTTACGCGCGGGGACGATACGAGCAGTACTTC
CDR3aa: CASSYARGRYEQYF

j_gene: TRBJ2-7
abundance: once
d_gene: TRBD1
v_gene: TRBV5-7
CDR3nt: TGTGCCAGCAGCTTGGGACAGGGAGCCTACGAGCAGTACTTC
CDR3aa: CASSLGQGAYEQYF

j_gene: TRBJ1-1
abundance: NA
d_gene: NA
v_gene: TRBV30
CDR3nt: TGTGCCACATATGCCGACATGCACACTGAAGCTTTCTTT
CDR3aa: CATYADMHTEAFF

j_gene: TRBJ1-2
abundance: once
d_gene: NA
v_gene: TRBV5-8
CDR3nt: TGTGCCAGCAGCTTGAAGACCGAACAGACCTATGGCTACACCTTC
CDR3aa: CASSLKTEQTYGYTF

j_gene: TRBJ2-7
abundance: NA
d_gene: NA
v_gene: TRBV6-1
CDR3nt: TGTGCCAGCAGTGAGGCTTCAGGGCGTTACGAGCAGTACTTC
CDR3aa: CASSEASGRYEQYF